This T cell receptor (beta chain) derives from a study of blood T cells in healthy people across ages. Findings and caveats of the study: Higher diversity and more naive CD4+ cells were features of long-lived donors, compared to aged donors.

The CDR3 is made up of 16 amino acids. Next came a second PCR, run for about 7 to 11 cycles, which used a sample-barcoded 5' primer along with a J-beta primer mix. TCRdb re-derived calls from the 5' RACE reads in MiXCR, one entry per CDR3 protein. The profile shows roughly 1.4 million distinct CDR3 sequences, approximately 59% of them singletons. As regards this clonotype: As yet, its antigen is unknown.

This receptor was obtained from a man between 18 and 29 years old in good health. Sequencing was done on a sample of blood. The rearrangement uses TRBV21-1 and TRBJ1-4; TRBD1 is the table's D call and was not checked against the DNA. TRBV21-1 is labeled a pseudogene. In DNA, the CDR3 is TGTGCCAGCAGCGAAACCCCGAGGGGGATTAATGAAAAACTGTTTTTT. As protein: CASSETPRGINEKLFF.